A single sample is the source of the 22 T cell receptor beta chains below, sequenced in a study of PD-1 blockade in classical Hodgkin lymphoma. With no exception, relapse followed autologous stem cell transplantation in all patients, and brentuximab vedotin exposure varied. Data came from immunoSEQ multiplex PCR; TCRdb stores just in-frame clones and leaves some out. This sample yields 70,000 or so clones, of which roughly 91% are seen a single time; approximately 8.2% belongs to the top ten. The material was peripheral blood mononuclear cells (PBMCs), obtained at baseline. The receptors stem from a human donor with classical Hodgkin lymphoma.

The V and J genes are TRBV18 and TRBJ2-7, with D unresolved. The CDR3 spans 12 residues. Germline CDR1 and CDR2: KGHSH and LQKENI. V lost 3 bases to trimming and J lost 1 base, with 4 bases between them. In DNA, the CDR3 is TGTGCCAGCTCACCTCAATCCTACGAGCAGTACTTC. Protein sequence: CASSPQSYEQYF.

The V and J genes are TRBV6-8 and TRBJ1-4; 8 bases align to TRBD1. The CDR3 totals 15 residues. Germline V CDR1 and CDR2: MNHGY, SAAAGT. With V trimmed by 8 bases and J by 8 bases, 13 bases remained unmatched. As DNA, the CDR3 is TGTGCCAGCGTGATCAGGGGGCTAGTACAGGAAAAACTGTTTTTT. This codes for CASVIRGLVQEKLFF.

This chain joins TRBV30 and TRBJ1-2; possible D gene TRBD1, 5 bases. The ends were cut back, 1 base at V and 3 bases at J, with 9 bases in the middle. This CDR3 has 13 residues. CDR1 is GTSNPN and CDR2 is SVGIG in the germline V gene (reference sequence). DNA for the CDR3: TGTGCCTGGAGTGATATGGGGGACTATGGCTACACCTTC. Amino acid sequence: CAWSDMGDYGYTF.

In nucleotides, the CDR3 is TGTGCCAGCAGCCTTAACGGAGGAGGTCCTGAGCAGTTCTTC. Its translation is CASSLNGGGPEQFF. The chain joins TRBV5-6 to TRBJ2-1, with D perhaps matching TRBD2 (5 bases). V lost 4 bases to trimming and J lost 9 bases, with 17 bases between them. This CDR3 is built from 14 residues. Looked up from germline, CDR1 is SGHDT and CDR2 is YYEEEE.

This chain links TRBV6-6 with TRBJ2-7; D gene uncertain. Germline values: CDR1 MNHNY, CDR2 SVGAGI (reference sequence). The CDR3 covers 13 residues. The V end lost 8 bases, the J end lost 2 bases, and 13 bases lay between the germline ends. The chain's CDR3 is CASFDPVPYEQYF. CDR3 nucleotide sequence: TGTGCCAGCTTCGACCCTGTCCCCTACGAGCAGTACTTC.

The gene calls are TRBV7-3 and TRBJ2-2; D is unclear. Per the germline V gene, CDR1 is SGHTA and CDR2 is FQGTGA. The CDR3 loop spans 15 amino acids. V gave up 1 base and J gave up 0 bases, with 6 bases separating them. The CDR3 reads CASSLSEANTGELFF. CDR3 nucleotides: TGTGCCAGCAGCTTAAGCGAAGCGAACACCGGGGAGCTGTTTTTT.

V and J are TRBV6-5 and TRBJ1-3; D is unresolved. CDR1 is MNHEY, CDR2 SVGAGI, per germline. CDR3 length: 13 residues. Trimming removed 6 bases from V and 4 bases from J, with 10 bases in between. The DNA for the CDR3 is TGTGCCAGCAGCCAATTCTCCGGAAACACCATATATTTT. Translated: CASSQFSGNTIYF.

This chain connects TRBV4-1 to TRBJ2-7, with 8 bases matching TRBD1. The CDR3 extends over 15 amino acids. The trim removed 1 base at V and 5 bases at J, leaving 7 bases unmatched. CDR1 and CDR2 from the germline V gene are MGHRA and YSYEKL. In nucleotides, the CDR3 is TGCGCCAGCAGCCAAGCGGCAGGGGGCAGCCACGAGCAGTACTTC. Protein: CASSQAAGGSHEQYF.

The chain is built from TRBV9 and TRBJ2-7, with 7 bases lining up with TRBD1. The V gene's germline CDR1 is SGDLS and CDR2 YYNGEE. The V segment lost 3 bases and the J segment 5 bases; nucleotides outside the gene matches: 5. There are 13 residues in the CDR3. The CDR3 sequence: CASSGRQGDEQYF. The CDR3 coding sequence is TGTGCCAGCAGCGGGAGACAGGGCGACGAGCAGTACTTC. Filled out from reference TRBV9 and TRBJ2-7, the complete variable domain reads DSGVTQTPKHLITATGQRVTLRCSPRSGDLSVYWYQQSLDQGLQFLIQYYNGEERAKGNILERFSAQQFPDLHSELNLSSLELGDSALYFCASSGRQGDEQYFGPGTRLTVT.

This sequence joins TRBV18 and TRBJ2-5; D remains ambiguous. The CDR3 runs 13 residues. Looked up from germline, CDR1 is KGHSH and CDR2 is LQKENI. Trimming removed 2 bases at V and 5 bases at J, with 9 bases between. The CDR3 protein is CASSPDTTETQYF. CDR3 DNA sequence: TGTGCCAGCTCACCAGATACAACGGAGACCCAGTACTTC.

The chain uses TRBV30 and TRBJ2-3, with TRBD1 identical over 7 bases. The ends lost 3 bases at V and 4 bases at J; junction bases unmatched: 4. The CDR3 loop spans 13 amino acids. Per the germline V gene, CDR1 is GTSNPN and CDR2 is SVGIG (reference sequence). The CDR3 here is CAWRRQGADTQYF. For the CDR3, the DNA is TGTGCCTGGAGGAGGCAGGGGGCAGATACGCAGTATTTT.

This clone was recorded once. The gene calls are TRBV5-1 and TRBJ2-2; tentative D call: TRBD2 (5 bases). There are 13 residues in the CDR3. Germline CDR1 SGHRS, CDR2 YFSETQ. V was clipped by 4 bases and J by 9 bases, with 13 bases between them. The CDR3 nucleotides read TGCGCCAGCAGCCCGGACTCTACGCGGGAGCTGTTTTTT. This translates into CASSPDSTRELFF.

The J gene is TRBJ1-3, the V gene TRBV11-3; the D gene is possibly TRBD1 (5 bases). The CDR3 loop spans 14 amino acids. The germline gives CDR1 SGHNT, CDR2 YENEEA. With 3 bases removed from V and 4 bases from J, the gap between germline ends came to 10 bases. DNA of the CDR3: TGTGCCAGCAGCTTTTCAGGGCGCGGAAACACCATATATTTT. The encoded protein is CASSFSGRGNTIYF.

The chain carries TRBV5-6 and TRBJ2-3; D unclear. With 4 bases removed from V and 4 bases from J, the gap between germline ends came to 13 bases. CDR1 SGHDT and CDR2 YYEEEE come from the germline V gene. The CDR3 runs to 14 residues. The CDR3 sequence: CASSNRISSDTQYF. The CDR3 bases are TGTGCCAGCAGCAACCGGATAAGCTCAGATACGCAGTATTTT.

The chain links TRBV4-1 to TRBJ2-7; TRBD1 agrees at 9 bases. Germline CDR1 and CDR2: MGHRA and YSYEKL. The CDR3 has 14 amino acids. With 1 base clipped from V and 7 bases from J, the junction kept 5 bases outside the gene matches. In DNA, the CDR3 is TGCGCCAGCAGCCAAGGGGACAGGGATGCGGAGCAGTACTTC. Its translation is CASSQGDRDAEQYF.

The CDR3 sequence is CAWSTYPGTNHEQYF. In nucleotides, the CDR3 is TGTGCCTGGAGTACTTATCCCGGGACTAACCACGAGCAGTACTTC. The rearrangement links TRBV30 to TRBJ2-7, with 7 bases that match TRBD2. V trimming: 2 bases; J trimming: 5 bases; junction bases outside the gene matches: 12. This CDR3 contains 15 residues. From germline, CDR1 is GTSNPN and CDR2 SVGIG (reference sequence). The variable domain in full, with the rest retrieved from reference TRBV30 and TRBJ2-7, is SQTIHQWPATLVQPVGSPLSLECTVEGTSNPNLYWYRQAAGRGLQLLFYSVGIGQISSEVPQNLSASRPQDRQFILSSKKLLLSDSGFYLCAWSTYPGTNHEQYFGPGTRLTVT.

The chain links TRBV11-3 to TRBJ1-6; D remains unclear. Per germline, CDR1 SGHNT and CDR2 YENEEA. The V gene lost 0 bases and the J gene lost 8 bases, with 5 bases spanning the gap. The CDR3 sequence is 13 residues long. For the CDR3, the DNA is TGTGCCAGCAGCTTAGACGGTGATTCACCCCTCCACTTT. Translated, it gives CASSLDGDSPLHF.

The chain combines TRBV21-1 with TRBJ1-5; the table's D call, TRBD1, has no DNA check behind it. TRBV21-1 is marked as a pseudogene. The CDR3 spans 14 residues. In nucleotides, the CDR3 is TGTGCCAGCAGCCGGGACAGGGTCCTTCAGCCCCAGCATTTT. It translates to CASSRDRVLQPQHF.

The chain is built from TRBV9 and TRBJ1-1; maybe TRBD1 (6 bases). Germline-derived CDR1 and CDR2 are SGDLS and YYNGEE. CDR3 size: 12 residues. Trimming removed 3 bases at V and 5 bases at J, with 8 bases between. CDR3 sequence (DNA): TGTGCCAGCAGCGCCCAGGGGACTGAAGCTTTCTTT. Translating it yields CASSAQGTEAFF.

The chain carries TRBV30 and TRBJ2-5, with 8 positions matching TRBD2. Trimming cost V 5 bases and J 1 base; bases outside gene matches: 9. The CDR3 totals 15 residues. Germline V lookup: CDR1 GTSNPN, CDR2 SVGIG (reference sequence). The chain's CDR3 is CAWHPGTSGQETQYF. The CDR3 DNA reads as TGTGCCTGGCATCCCGGTACTAGCGGCCAAGAGACCCAGTACTTC. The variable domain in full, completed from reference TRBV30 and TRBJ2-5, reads SQTIHQWPATLVQPVGSPLSLECTVEGTSNPNLYWYRQAAGRGLQLLFYSVGIGQISSEVPQNLSASRPQDRQFILSSKKLLLSDSGFYLCAWHPGTSGQETQYFGPGTRLLVL.

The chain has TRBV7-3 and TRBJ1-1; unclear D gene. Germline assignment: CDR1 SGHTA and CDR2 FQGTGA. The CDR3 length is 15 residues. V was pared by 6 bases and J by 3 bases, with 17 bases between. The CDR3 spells CASSNPPTLDTEAFF. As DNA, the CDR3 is TGTGCCAGCAGTAATCCGCCGACCTTGGACACTGAAGCTTTCTTT.

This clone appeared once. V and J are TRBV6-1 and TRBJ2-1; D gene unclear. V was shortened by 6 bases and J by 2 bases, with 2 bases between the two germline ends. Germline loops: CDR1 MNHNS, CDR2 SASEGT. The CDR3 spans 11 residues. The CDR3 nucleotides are TGTGCCAGCAGGCCCTACAATGAGCAGTTCTTC. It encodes CASRPYNEQFF.